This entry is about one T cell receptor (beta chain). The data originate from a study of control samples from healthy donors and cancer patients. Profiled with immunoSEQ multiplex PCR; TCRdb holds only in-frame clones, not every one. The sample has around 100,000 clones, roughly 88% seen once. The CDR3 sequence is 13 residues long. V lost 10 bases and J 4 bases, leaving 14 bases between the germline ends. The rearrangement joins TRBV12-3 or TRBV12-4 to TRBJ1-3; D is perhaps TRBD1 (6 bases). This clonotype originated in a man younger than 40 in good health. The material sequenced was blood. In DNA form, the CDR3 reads TGTGCCACCTCCAGGGGTCACGGAAACACCATATATTTT. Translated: CATSRGHGNTIYF.